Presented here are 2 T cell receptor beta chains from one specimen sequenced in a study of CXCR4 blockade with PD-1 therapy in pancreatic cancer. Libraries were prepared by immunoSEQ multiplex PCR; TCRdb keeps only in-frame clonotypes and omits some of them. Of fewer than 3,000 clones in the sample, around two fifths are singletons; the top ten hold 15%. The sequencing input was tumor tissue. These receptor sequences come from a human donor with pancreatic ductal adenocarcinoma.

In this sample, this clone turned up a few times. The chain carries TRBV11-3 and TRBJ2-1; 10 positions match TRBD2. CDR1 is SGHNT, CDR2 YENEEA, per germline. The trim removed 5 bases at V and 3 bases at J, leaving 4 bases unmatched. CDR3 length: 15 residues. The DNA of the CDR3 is TGTGCCAGCAGCCAGGTAGCGGGGGGCTACAATGAGCAGTTCTTC. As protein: CASSQVAGGYNEQFF.

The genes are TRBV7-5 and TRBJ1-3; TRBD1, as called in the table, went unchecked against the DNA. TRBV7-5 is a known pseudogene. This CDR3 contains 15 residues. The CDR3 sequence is CASSFLQQGGNTIYF. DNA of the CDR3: TGTGCCAGCAGCTTTTTACAGCAAGGCGGAAACACCATATATTTT.